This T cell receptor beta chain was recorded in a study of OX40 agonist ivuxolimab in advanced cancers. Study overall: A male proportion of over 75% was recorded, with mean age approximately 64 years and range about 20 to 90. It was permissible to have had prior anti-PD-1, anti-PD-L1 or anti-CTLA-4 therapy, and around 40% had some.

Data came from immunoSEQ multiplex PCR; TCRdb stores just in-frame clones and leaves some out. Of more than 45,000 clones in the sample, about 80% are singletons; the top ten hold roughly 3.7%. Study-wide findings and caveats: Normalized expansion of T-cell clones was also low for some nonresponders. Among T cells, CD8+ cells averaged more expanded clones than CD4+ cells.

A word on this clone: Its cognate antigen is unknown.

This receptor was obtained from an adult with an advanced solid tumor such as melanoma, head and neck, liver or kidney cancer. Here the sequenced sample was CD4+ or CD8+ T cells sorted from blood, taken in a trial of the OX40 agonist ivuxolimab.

The CDR3 loop is CATEKEKLFF. For the CDR3, the DNA is TGTGCAACCGAGAAGGAAAAACTGTTTTTT. The chain combines TRBV6-5 with TRBJ1-4; D not resolved. The CDR3 runs 10 residues. The germline V gene encodes CDR1 MNHEY and CDR2 SVGAGI.